These 21 T cell receptor beta chains were all obtained from the same sample, sequenced in a study of blood T cell repertoires in COVID-19. Assay: immunoSEQ multiplex PCR; the TCRdb copy retains only in-frame clones and omits some. The data hold about 250,000 clones, with 86% observed a single time. Sequencing used PBMCs or T cells enriched from blood (not recorded which). The receptors were sampled from a man aged 18 to 29 who had recovered from COVID-19.

This chain connects TRBV28 to TRBJ1-2; possible D gene TRBD1, 5 bases. The CDR3 spans 14 residues. Trimming removed 3 bases from V and 1 base from J, with 9 bases in between. In germline, CDR1 is MDHEN, CDR2 SYDVKM. The CDR3 DNA follows: TGTGCCAGCAGTTTCCTTCAGGGTAACTATGGCTACACCTTC. Encoded protein: CASSFLQGNYGYTF.

In DNA form, the CDR3 reads TGTGCCAGCAGAACCGGGACAGCTAACTATGGCTACACCTTC. It codes for CASRTGTANYGYTF. The chain employs TRBV2 and TRBJ1-2, with 7 nucleotides matching TRBD1. Germline-derived CDR1 and CDR2 are SNHLY and FYNNEI. With 6 bases clipped from V and 0 bases from J, the junction kept 4 bases outside the gene matches. The CDR3 sequence is 14 residues long.

The V gene is TRBV6-1, the J gene TRBJ2-7, with D perhaps matching TRBD2 (5 bases). CDR3 size: 13 residues. Germline loops: CDR1 MNHNS, CDR2 SASEGT. V dropped 0 bases and J dropped 6 bases, with 9 bases sitting between them. The CDR3 here is CASSEARGSEQYF. Written as DNA, the CDR3 is TGTGCCAGCAGTGAAGCAAGAGGGTCCGAGCAGTACTTC.

The J gene is TRBJ1-5, the V gene TRBV7-3, with a tentative D call TRBD1 (5 bases). CDR1 and CDR2 from the germline V gene are SGHTA and FQGTGA. This CDR3 region has 13 residues. The germline V and J ends were trimmed by 1 base and 7 bases, with 8 bases remaining between them. DNA of the CDR3: TGTGCCAGCAGCTTAAAAAGGGGACAGCCCCAGCATTTT. Its translation: CASSLKRGQPQHF.

The rearrangement joins TRBV6-5 to TRBJ2-3; the match to TRBD2 covers 7 bases. With V trimmed by 0 bases and J by 5 bases, 5 bases remained unmatched. This CDR3 region has 15 residues. In germline, CDR1 is MNHEY, CDR2 SVGAGI. CDR3 nucleotides: TGTGCCAGCAGTTACTCCGGGAGGCTGGGAGATACGCAGTATTTT. Amino acid sequence: CASSYSGRLGDTQYF.

This chain connects TRBV4-1 to TRBJ1-1, with 7 bases identical to TRBD1. The CDR3 contains 16 residues. V was pared by 0 bases and J by 0 bases, with 4 bases of the junction left unmatched. Germline loops: CDR1 MGHRA, CDR2 YSYEKL. The CDR3 loop is CASSQEPGTVNTEAFF. DNA for the CDR3: TGCGCCAGCAGCCAAGAACCTGGGACAGTGAACACTGAAGCTTTCTTT.

This clone has just a few counts. CDR3 sequence reads: CASSSGIGQGARGAEAFF. The CDR3 nucleotides are TGTGCCAGCAGCTCCGGGATTGGACAGGGGGCGCGTGGGGCTGAAGCTTTCTTT. The chain links TRBV7-6 to TRBJ1-1, with 11 bases fitting TRBD1. The ends lost 4 bases at V and 6 bases at J; junction bases unmatched: 16. CDR3 length equals 18 residues. In germline, CDR1 is SGHVS, CDR2 FNYEAQ.

The J gene is TRBJ2-5, the V gene TRBV11-2; TRBD1 is a possible D gene (6 bases). This CDR3 comprises 14 residues. Germline CDR1 and CDR2: SGHAT and FQNNGV. Trimming removed 5 bases at V and 1 base at J, with 11 bases between. CDR3 in DNA: TGTGCCAGCAGCACCCGGGACACCCAAGAGACCCAGTACTTC. It yields the protein CASSTRDTQETQYF.

The V gene is TRBV9, the J gene TRBJ2-2, with D perhaps TRBD2 (5 bases). The CDR3 consists of 15 residues. Germline V gives CDR1 SGDLS, CDR2 YYNGEE. V was trimmed by 1 base and J by 0 bases, leaving 7 bases between them. CDR3 protein: CASSVTGSNTGELFF. DNA of the CDR3: TGTGCCAGCAGCGTAACGGGGTCGAACACCGGGGAGCTGTTTTTT. Drawing the rest from reference TRBV9 and TRBJ2-2, the complete variable domain is DSGVTQTPKHLITATGQRVTLRCSPRSGDLSVYWYQQSLDQGLQFLIQYYNGEERAKGNILERFSAQQFPDLHSELNLSSLELGDSALYFCASSVTGSNTGELFFGEGSRLTVL.

This clone occurred a few times. This chain connects TRBV3-1 (or the pseudogene TRBV3-2) to TRBJ2-5; D is perhaps TRBD2 (5 bases). The CDR3 has 14 residues. In germline, CDR1 is LGHDT, CDR2 YNNKEL (reference sequence). V gave up 2 bases and J gave up 5 bases, with 12 bases separating them. CDR3 nucleotide sequence: TGTGCCAGCAGCCAAATCTCTAGCAAGGAGACCCAGTACTTC. It encodes CASSQISSKETQYF.

This chain uses TRBV10-3 with TRBJ1-1; D unresolved. The CDR3 consists of 16 residues. V lost 2 bases and J lost 1, with 14 bases in between. Looked up from germline, CDR1 is ENHRY and CDR2 is SYGVKD. The CDR3, as DNA: TGTGCCATCAGTGAGCCGGCCGGGGAGGGGAACACTGAAGCTTTCTTT. As protein: CAISEPAGEGNTEAFF.

The rearrangement joins TRBV27 to TRBJ1-2, with a tentative D call TRBD1 (6 bases). The CDR3 spans 15 residues. CDR1 is MNHEY, CDR2 SMNVEV, per germline (reference sequence). V gave up 4 bases and J gave up 4 bases, with 16 bases separating them. The CDR3 loop reads CASSSSAGTSYGYTF. CDR3 bases: TGTGCCAGCAGTTCCTCAGCCGGGACATCCTATGGCTACACCTTC.

The chain carries TRBV12-3 or TRBV12-4 and TRBJ2-3, with 7 bases matching TRBD1. The CDR3 loop spans 13 amino acids. V trimming: 5 bases; J trimming: 6 bases; junction bases outside the gene matches: 5. Written as DNA, the CDR3 is TGTGCCAGCAGTCACGGACAGGTCGATACGCAGTATTTT. Its protein product is CASSHGQVDTQYF.

The chain joins TRBV7-9 to TRBJ1-1, with D possibly matching TRBD1 (5 bases). V was cut by 8 bases and J by 0 bases, with 13 bases left in between. Looked up from germline, CDR1 is SEHNR and CDR2 is FQNEAQ (reference sequence). This CDR3 comprises 14 residues. CDR3 sequence (DNA): TGTGCCAGCGGGGCAGGGTCCATGAACACTGAAGCTTTCTTT. Its protein is CASGAGSMNTEAFF. Using reference TRBV7-9 and TRBJ1-1 for the parts outside the CDR3, the full variable domain is DTGVSQNPRHKITKRGQNVTFRCDPISEHNRLYWYRQTLGQGPEFLTYFQNEAQLEKSRLLSDRFSAERPKGSFSTLEIQRTEQGDSAMYLCASGAGSMNTEAFFGQGTRLTVV.

The rearrangement links TRBV3-1 (or the pseudogene TRBV3-2) to TRBJ2-2; perhaps TRBD1 as D (5 bases). Trimming left V 0 bases short and J 0 bases short, with 20 bases between. CDR1 and CDR2 (germline): LGHDT, YNNKEL (reference sequence). The length of the CDR3 is 20 residues. The chain's CDR3 is CASSQEVGRAKFANTGELFF. CDR3 nucleotides: TGTGCCAGCAGCCAAGAAGTAGGCAGGGCCAAGTTCGCGAACACCGGGGAGCTGTTTTTT.

J is TRBJ2-7 and V is TRBV21-1; the table's D call, TRBD2, was not checked against the DNA. TRBV21-1 corresponds to a pseudogene. This CDR3 is 15 amino acids long. DNA for the CDR3: TGTGCCAGCAGCAAAGGGACTACCAACTCCTACGAGCAGTACTTC. This codes for CASSKGTTNSYEQYF.

This sequence joins TRBV6-5 and TRBJ2-1, with D perhaps TRBD2 (5 bases). Germline values: CDR1 MNHEY, CDR2 SVGAGI. Trimming took 4 bases from V and 12 from J, leaving 19 bases between them. This CDR3 is built from 14 residues. The CDR3 protein is CASSSSPNVLGQFF. The DNA for the CDR3 is TGTGCCAGCAGTTCTAGCCCAAACGTTCTCGGGCAGTTCTTC.

The chain couples TRBV28 to TRBJ2-4; tentatively, D is TRBD2 (6 bases). The CDR3 loop spans 14 amino acids. Per the germline V gene, CDR1 is MDHEN and CDR2 is SYDVKM. Trimming took off 8 bases at V and 3 bases at J, with 14 bases between the two ends. The CDR3 DNA reads as TGTGCCAGCGTAGGCGGGATATTCAAAAACATTCAGTACTTC. Translated, it gives CASVGGIFKNIQYF.

This chain links TRBV27 with TRBJ2-1; a possible D gene is TRBD1 (6 bases). V shed 0 bases and J shed 10 bases, with 19 bases lying between them. Germline loops: CDR1 MNHEY, CDR2 SMNVEV (reference sequence). The CDR3 is 16 amino acids. This CDR3 reads CASSLSLRQVSWEQFF. Here the CDR3 DNA reads TGTGCCAGCAGTTTATCGTTGAGACAGGTTTCATGGGAGCAGTTCTTC.

The chain joins TRBV7-9 to TRBJ2-7, with TRBD1 matching 7 bases. The V gene end was trimmed by 7 bases and the J gene end by 1 base; junction bases not matched to a gene: 10. There are 15 residues in the CDR3. CDR1 SEHNR and CDR2 FQNEAQ come from the germline V gene (reference sequence). The CDR3 loop is CASTKSQGLSYEQYF. The DNA for the CDR3 is TGTGCCAGCACCAAATCACAGGGGTTATCCTACGAGCAGTACTTC.

The chain has TRBV6-5 and TRBJ2-3; no definite D call. The CDR3 has 16 residues. Trimming took off 0 bases at V and 1 base at J, with 11 bases between the two ends. Looked up from germline, CDR1 is MNHEY and CDR2 is SVGAGI. The CDR3 here is CASSYSGGLGTDTQYF. DNA of the CDR3: TGTGCCAGCAGTTACTCAGGCGGTCTTGGCACAGATACGCAGTATTTT.